This T cell receptor (beta chain) was identified during a study of early T cells in non-severe SARS-CoV-2 infection. For the study at large: It was bulk RNA from unsorted whole blood that was sequenced, and the chains were unpaired.

CDR1 and CDR2 from the germline V gene are WSHSY and SAAADI. The V and J ends lost 3 bases and 7 bases respectively, with 21 bases between them. There are 16 residues in the CDR3. This clonotype turned up a few times. As part of library construction, unique molecular identifiers were attached to individual cDNA molecules. TCRdb independently ran MiXCR on the 5' RACE reads; one entry per CDR3 protein. Of approximately 50,000 distinct CDR3 sequences listed, less than 9.5% are singletons. The chain couples TRBV10-2 to TRBJ1-2, with D possibly TRBD1 on 5 matching bases. Input material: whole blood. The clonotype comes from an adult who was a healthcare worker with PCR-confirmed SARS-CoV-2 infection or an uninfected control (not recorded which). CDR3 sequence (DNA): TGCGCCAGCAGTGACAGTCCAGGGATGGGTCTAGTTGGCTACACCTTC. Translating gives CASSDSPGMGLVGYTF.